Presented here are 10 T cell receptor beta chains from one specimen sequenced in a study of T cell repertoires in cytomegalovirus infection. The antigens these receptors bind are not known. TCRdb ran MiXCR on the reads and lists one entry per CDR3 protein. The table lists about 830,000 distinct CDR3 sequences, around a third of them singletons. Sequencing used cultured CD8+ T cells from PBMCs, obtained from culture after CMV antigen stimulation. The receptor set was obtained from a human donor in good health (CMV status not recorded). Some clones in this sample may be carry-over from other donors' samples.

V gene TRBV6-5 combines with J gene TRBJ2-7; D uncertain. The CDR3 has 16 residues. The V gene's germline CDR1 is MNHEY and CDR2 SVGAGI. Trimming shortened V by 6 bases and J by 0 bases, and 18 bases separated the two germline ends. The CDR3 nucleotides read TGTGCCAGCAGCCCCACTCGCCGGGTCCTCTCCTACGAGCAGTACGTC. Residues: CASSPTRRVLSYEQYV.

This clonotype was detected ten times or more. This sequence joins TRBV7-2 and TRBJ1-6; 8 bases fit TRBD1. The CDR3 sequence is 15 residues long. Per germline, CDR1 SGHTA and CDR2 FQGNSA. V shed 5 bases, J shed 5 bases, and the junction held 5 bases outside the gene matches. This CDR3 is CASSGDRSHNSPLHF. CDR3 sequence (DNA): TGTGCCAGCAGCGGGGACAGGAGTCATAATTCACCCCTCCACTTT.

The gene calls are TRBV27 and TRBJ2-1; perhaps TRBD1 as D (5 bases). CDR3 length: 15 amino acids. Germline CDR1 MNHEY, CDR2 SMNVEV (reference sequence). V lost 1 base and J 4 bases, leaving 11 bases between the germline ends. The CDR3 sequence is CASSLLGALYNEQFF. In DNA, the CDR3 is TGTGCCAGCAGTTTATTAGGGGCCCTTTACAATGAGCAGTTCTTC.

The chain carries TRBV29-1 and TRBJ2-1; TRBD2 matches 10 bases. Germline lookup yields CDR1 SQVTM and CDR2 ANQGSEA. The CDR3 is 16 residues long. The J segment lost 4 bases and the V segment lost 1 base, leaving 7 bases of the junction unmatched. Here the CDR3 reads CSVEGSSGGYYNEQFF. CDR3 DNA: TGCAGCGTTGAAGGTAGTAGCGGGGGGTATTACAATGAGCAGTTCTTC.

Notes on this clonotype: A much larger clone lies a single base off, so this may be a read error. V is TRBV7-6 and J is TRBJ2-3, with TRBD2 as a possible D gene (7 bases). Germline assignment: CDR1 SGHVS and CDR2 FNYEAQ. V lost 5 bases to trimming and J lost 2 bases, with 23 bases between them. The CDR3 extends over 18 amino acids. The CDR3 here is CASSPGAGGRPFTDTQYF. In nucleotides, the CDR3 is TGTGCCAGCAGCCCAGGTGCCGGGGGGCGACCATTCACAGATACGCAGTATTTT.

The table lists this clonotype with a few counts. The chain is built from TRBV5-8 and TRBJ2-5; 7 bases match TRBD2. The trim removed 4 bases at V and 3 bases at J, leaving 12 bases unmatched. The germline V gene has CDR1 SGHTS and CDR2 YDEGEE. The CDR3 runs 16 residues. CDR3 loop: CASSTIVASGEETQYF. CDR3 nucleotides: TGTGCCAGCAGCACAATTGTGGCTAGCGGTGAAGAGACCCAGTACTTC.

The CDR3 DNA follows: TGTGCCAGCAGTGATCACCGGGACAGCCCCTGGGTGCAGTACGTC. Translating gives CASSDHRDSPWVQYV. This sequence joins TRBV6-1 and TRBJ2-7; TRBD1 matches 7 bases. The V and J ends lost 3 bases and 9 bases, in that order; junction bases with no gene match: 14. Germline assignment: CDR1 MNHNS and CDR2 SASEGT. The CDR3 loop spans 15 amino acids.

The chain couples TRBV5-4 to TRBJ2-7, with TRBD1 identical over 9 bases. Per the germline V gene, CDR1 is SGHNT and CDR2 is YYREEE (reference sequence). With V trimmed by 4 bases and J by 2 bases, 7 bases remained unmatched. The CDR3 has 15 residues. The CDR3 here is CASSPLGQGPYEQYF. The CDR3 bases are TGTGCCAGCAGCCCCCTGGGACAGGGACCCTACGAGCAGTACTTC.

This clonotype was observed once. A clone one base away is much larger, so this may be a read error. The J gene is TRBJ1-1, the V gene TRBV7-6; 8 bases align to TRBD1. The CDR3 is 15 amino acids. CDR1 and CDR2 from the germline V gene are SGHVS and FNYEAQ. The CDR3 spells CVSSARTGKNTEAFF. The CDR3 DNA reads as TGTGTCAGCAGCGCCCGGACAGGGAAGAACACTGAAGCTTTCTTT.

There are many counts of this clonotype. The CDR3 DNA reads TGTGCCAGCAGCTTAGTAGCCCCCCCCTACGAGCAGTACGTC. Translation gives CASSLVAPPYEQYV. The chain couples TRBV7-2 to TRBJ2-7; D is ambiguous. Trimming stripped 1 base from V and 2 bases from J, with 9 bases between. The CDR3 sequence is 14 residues long. The V gene's germline CDR1 is SGHTA and CDR2 FQGNSA.